Listed below are T cell receptor beta chains from one sample, sequenced in a study of T cell responses to AZD1222 COVID-19 vaccine. Assay used: immunoSEQ multiplex PCR; TCRdb lists only in-frame clones, some missing. The repertoire consists of some 95,000 clones, with 70% to 90% occurring once and the leading ten covering roughly 4%. The material sequenced was peripheral blood, taken on day 0 of AZD1222 vaccination. The receptors originated from an adult in good health. CDR3s include the opening cysteine and the closing phenylalanine or tryptophan. A D gene is named only where the DNA matches it firmly.

>TRBD2|15|TRBV7-2
CASSSQTSGGIEQYF
>TRBD1|18|TRBV5-8
CASSVGTAVHSSYNEQFF
>TRBD1|18|TRBV10-3
CAISYYGTGGRMNTEAFF
>TRBD1|13|TRBV11-2
CASSPTGGLGYTF
>.|15|TRBV10-1
CASSESVGSNYGYTF
>.|13|TRBV5-4
CASGTGTQETQYF
>.|16|TRBV6-2/TRBV6-3
CASSYGDWGPAETQYF
>.|11|TRBV25-1
CATGRLYEQYF
>.|15|TRBV21-1
CASRLRGPYTGELFF
>.|15|TRBV5-1
CASSLGSDLGEKLFF
>.|13|TRBV9
CASSGQSDYGYTF